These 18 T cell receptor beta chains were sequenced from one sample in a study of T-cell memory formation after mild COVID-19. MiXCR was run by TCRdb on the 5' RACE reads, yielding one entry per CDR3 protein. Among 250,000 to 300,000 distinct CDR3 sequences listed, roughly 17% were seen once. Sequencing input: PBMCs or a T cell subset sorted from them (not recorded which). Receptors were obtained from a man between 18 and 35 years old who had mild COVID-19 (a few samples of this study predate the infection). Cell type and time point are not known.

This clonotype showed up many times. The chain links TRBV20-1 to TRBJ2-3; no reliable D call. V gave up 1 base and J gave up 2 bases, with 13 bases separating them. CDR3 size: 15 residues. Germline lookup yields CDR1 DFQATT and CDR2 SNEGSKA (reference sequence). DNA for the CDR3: TGCAGTGCTAGAGTTTCACTGAGACCCACAGATACGCAGTATTTT. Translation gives CSARVSLRPTDTQYF.

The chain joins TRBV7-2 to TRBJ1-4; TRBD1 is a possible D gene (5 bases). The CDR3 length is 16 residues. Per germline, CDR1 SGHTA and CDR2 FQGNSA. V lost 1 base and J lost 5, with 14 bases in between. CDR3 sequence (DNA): TGTGCCAGCAGCTTAGGGGGCGGAGGGGAGAATGAAAAACTGTTTTTT. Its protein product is CASSLGGGGENEKLFF.

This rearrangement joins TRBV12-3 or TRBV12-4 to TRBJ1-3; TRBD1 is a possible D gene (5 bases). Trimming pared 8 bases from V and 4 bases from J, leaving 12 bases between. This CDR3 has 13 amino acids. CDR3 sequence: CASSREWGNTIYF. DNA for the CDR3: TGTGCCAGCTCCAGGGAGTGGGGAAACACCATATATTTT.

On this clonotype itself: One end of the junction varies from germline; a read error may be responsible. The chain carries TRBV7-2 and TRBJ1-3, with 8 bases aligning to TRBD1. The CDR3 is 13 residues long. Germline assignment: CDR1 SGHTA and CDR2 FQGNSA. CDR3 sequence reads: CASSLDSGAGGSF. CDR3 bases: TGTGCCAGCAGCTTAGACTCTGGGGCAGGGGGCAGTTTT.

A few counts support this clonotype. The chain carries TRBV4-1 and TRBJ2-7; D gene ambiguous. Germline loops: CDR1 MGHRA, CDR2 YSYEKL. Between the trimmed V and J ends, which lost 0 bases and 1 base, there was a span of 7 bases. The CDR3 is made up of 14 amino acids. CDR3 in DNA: TGCGCCAGCAGCCAAGATTTTGATTCCTACGAGCAGTACTTC. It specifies CASSQDFDSYEQYF.

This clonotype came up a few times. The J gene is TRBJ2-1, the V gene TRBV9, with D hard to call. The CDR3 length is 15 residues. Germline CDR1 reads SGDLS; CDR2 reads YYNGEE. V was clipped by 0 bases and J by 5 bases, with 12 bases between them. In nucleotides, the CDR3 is TGTGCCAGCAGCGTAGCAGGTGAGCGCAACAATGAGCAGTTCTTC. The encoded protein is CASSVAGERNNEQFF.

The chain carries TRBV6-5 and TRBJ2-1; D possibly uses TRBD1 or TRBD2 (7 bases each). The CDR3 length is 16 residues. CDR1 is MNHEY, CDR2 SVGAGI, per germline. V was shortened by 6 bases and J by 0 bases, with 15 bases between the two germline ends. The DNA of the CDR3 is TGTGCCAGCAGAAGGGGGGGGGACAGCTCCTACAATGAGCAGTTCTTC. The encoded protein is CASRRGGDSSYNEQFF.

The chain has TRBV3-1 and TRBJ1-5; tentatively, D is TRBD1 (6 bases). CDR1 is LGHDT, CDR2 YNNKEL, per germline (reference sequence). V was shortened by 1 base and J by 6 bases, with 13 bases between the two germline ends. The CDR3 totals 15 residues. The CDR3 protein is CASSQGPGAVQPQHF. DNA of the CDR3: TGTGCCAGCAGCCAAGGCCCAGGGGCCGTTCAGCCCCAGCATTTT.

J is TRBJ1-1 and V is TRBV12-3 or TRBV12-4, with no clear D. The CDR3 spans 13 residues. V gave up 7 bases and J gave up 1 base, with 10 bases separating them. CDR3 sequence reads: CASTFRGNTEAFF. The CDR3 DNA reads TGTGCCAGCACCTTTAGAGGGAACACTGAAGCTTTCTTT.

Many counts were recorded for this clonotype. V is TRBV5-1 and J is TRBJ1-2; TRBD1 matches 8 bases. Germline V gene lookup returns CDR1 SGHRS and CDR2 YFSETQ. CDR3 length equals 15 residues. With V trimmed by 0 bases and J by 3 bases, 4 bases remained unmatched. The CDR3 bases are TGCGCCAGCAGCTTGGAAGGACAGGGAGACTATGGCTACACCTTC. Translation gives CASSLEGQGDYGYTF.

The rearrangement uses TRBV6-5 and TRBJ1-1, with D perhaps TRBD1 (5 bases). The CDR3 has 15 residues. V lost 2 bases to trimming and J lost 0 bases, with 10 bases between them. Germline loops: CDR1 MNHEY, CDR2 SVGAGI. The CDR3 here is CASSYGGGMNTEAFF. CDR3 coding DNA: TGTGCCAGCAGTTACGGGGGAGGAATGAACACTGAAGCTTTCTTT.

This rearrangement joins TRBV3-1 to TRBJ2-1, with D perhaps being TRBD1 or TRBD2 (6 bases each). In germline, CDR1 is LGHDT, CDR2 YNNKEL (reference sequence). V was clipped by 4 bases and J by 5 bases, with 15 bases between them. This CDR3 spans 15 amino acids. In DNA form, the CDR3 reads TGTGCCAGCAGCCGGTATAGGGGGGTCAACAATGAGCAGTTCTTC. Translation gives CASSRYRGVNNEQFF.

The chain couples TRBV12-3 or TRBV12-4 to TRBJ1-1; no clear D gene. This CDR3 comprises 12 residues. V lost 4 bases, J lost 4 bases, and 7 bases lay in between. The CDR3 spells CASSWRVTEAFF. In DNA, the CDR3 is TGTGCCAGCAGTTGGCGGGTCACTGAAGCTTTCTTT.

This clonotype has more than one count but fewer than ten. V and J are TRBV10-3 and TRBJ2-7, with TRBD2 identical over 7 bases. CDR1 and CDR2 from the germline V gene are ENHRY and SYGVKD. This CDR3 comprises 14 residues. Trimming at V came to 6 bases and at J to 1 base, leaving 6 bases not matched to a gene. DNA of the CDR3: TGTGCCATCAGGAGCGGGGTACCTTCCTACGAGCAGTACTTC. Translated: CAIRSGVPSYEQYF.

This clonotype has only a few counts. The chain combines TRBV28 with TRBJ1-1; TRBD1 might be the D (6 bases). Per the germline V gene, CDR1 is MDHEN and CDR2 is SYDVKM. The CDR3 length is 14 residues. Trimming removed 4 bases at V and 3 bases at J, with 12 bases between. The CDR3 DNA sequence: TGTGCCAGCAGTTCCGGACAGCGGGACACTGAAGCTTTCTTT. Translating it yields CASSSGQRDTEAFF.

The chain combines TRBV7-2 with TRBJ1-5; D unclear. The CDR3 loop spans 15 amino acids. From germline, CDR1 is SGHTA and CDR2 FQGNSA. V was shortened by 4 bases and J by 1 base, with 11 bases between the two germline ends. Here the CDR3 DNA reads TGTGCCAGCAGCTCCCCCCCCTTCAGCAATCAGCCCCAGCATTTT. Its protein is CASSSPPFSNQPQHF.

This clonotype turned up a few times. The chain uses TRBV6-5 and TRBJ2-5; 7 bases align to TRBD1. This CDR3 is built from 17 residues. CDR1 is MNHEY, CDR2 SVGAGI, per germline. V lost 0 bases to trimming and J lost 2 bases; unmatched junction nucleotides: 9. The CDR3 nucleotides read TGTGCCAGCAGTTACTCTTTAGACAGGGTCGGTCAAGAGACCCAGTACTTC. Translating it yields CASSYSLDRVGQETQYF.

CDR3 sequence reads: CASSSMNREVGGELFF. The CDR3 region has the DNA TGTGCCAGCAGCTCGATGAACAGGGAGGTTGGCGGGGAGCTGTTTTTT. V and J are TRBV7-3 and TRBJ2-2; D assignment may be TRBD1 or TRBD2 (6 bases each). V was clipped by 4 bases and J by 7 bases, with 19 bases between them. Germline CDR1 is SGHTA and CDR2 is FQGTGA. This CDR3 has 16 amino acids.